What follows are 16 T cell receptor beta chains derived from one specimen sequenced in a study of spatial heterogeneity in lung cancer. The time point: blood at routine non-recurrence follow-up after resection. In TCRdb, the 5' RACE reads were re-called with MiXCR into one record per CDR3 protein. The table lists around 41,000 distinct CDR3 sequences, around 21% of them singletons. Sequencing used PBMCs, obtained at follow-up. The origin of the receptors is a female donor with early-stage non-small cell lung cancer.

This clonotype was seen a few times. V is TRBV7-2 and J is TRBJ1-5; D gene uncertain. The V and J ends lost 1 base and 6 bases respectively, with 7 bases between them. There are 13 residues in the CDR3. The germline gives CDR1 SGHTA, CDR2 FQGNSA. The CDR3 DNA follows: TGTGCCAGCAGCTTAGACACCACTCAGCCCCAGCATTTT. Encoded protein: CASSLDTTQPQHF.

This chain uses TRBV10-1 with TRBJ1-5, with D uncertain. The CDR3 contains 13 residues. Trimming left V 6 bases short and J 7 bases short, with 13 bases between. Germline lookup yields CDR1 WNHNN and CDR2 SYGVQD (reference sequence). This CDR3 is CASSTATGQPQHF. The CDR3 region has the DNA TGCGCCAGCAGCACAGCGACTGGCCAGCCCCAGCATTTT.

A few counts support this clonotype. The rearrangement uses TRBV25-1 and TRBJ1-1; 7 bases match TRBD1. This CDR3 spans 13 amino acids. V dropped 2 bases and J dropped 9; count of bases not matched to a gene: 6. Germline V gives CDR1 MGHDK, CDR2 SYGVNS. The CDR3 here is CASSEREDRQAFF. Written as DNA, the CDR3 is TGTGCCAGCAGTGAACGAGAGGACAGGCAAGCTTTCTTT.

This clonotype has ten or more counts. The J gene is TRBJ2-6, the V gene TRBV7-9, with no clear D. The CDR3 has 17 residues. V was clipped by 2 bases and J by 4 bases, with 15 bases between them. Germline V gene lookup returns CDR1 SEHNR and CDR2 FQNEAQ (reference sequence). DNA for the CDR3: TGTGCCAGCAGCTTAATCGATATTGGGTTAGGGGCCAACGTCCTGACTTTC. Translating gives CASSLIDIGLGANVLTF.

This clonotype came up a few times. The chain combines TRBV6-5 with TRBJ1-1; the D is unclear. The CDR3 consists of 16 residues. The germline gives CDR1 MNHEY, CDR2 SVGAGI. V was pared by 0 bases and J by 6 bases, with 17 bases between. The CDR3 DNA sequence: TGTGCCAGCAGTTACTCGCCCGTGACTCAGAGGGCTGAAGCTTTCTTT. It encodes CASSYSPVTQRAEAFF.

This clonotype was counted between two and nine times. This chain connects TRBV5-1 to TRBJ2-3; 7 nucleotides line up with TRBD2. The CDR3 is 14 amino acids. Germline CDR1 is SGHRS and CDR2 is YFSETQ. V shed 6 bases, J shed 4 bases, and the junction held 8 bases outside the gene matches. DNA of the CDR3: TGCGCCAGCACCATCGACCGGGGGGCAGATACGCAGTATTTT. The encoded protein is CASTIDRGADTQYF.

This clonotype was observed a few times. The CDR3 DNA follows: TGTGCCAGCAGCCAGTCTCGACTAGGAGAGCAGTTCTTC. Protein sequence: CASSQSRLGEQFF. V and J are TRBV3-1 and TRBJ2-1; D might be TRBD2 (6 bases). CDR1 is LGHDT, CDR2 YNNKEL, per germline (reference sequence). This CDR3 contains 13 residues. Trimming left V 3 bases short and J 10 bases short, with 13 bases between.

The rearrangement joins TRBV7-3 to TRBJ1-1; TRBD1 is a possible D gene (6 bases). The CDR3 is made up of 15 amino acids. Trimming cost V 5 bases and J 1 base, with 14 bases left between them. CDR1 is SGHTA and CDR2 is FQGTGA in the germline V gene. The CDR3 sequence: CASSPHRVPNTEAFF. CDR3 nucleotide sequence: TGTGCCAGCAGCCCACACAGGGTCCCGAACACTGAAGCTTTCTTT.

CDR3 residues: CASSTQRNTEAFF. CDR3 nucleotide sequence: TGTGCCAGCAGTACCCAGAGGAACACTGAAGCTTTCTTT. The V gene is TRBV2, the J gene TRBJ1-1, with D uncertain. The CDR3 contains 13 residues. Germline CDR1 SNHLY, CDR2 FYNNEI. V was cut by 5 bases and J by 1 base, with 8 bases left in between.

This clonotype was counted between two and nine times. The chain couples TRBV11-3 to TRBJ1-1, with D possibly matching TRBD1 (5 bases). The V end lost 2 bases, the J end lost 0 bases, and 7 bases lay between the germline ends. Germline assignment: CDR1 SGHNT and CDR2 YENEEA. CDR3 length equals 14 residues. CDR3 in amino acids: CASSLNRMNTEAFF. CDR3 bases: TGTGCCAGCAGCTTAAACAGGATGAACACTGAAGCTTTCTTT.

This clonotype was observed a few times. The rearrangement links TRBV12-5 to TRBJ2-3, with 7 bases fitting TRBD2. The V gene end was trimmed by 4 bases and the J gene end by 3 bases; junction bases not matched to a gene: 16. Per germline, CDR1 LGHNT and CDR2 FRNRAP. This CDR3 comprises 18 residues. Written as DNA, the CDR3 is TGTGCTAGTGGTTGGTCCGAGGGGAGGGTGGTGGCGACAGATACGCAGTATTTT. Translated: CASGWSEGRVVATDTQYF. Together with reference TRBV12-5 and TRBJ2-3, the CDR3 gives the full variable domain: DARVTQTPRHKVTEMGQEVTMRCQPILGHNTVFWYRQTMMQGLELLAYFRNRAPLDDSGMPKDRFSAEMPDATLATLKIQPSEPRDSAVYFCASGWSEGRVVATDTQYFGPGTRLTVL.

J is TRBJ2-1 and V is TRBV11-2; 12 nucleotides line up with TRBD2. V gave up 2 bases and J gave up 7 bases; unmatched junction bases: 0. Per germline, CDR1 SGHAT and CDR2 FQNNGV. The CDR3 extends over 14 amino acids. CDR3 DNA: TGTGCCAGCAGCTTAACTAGCGGGAGGAATGAGCAGTTCTTC. Translated: CASSLTSGRNEQFF.

The table lists this clonotype with a few counts. This CDR3 reads CAASPGQVRNTDTQYF. The CDR3 nucleotides are TGTGCCGCCAGTCCCGGGCAGGTGAGAAACACAGATACGCAGTATTTT. This chain uses TRBV19 with TRBJ2-3; no firm D call. The CDR3 sequence is 16 residues long. Trimming removed 11 bases at V and 2 bases at J, with 23 bases between. Germline assignment: CDR1 LNHDA and CDR2 SQIVND (reference sequence).

This clonotype has ten or more counts. The chain uses TRBV12-3 or TRBV12-4 and TRBJ2-1; a possible D gene is TRBD1 (5 bases). V lost 3 bases and J lost 16, with 22 bases in between. The CDR3 is made up of 14 amino acids. CDR3: CASSFPQGRALNFF. The CDR3 DNA sequence: TGTGCCAGCAGTTTCCCGCAGGGTAGAGCCCTTAATTTCTTC.

The V and J genes are TRBV2 and TRBJ2-7; the D gene is possibly TRBD2 (5 bases). Germline CDR1 reads SNHLY; CDR2 reads FYNNEI. Trimming removed 7 bases from V and 2 bases from J, with 9 bases in between. This CDR3 is built from 12 residues. CDR3 sequence (DNA): TGTGCCAGCATGAGGGTAACCTACGAGCAGTACGTC. This translates into CASMRVTYEQYV.

J is TRBJ2-1 and V is TRBV5-4, with D perhaps being TRBD1 or TRBD2 (7 bases each). The CDR3 is 14 amino acids. Trimming removed 6 bases at V and 9 bases at J, with 19 bases between. The germline CDR1 and CDR2 sequences are SGHNT and YYREEE (reference sequence). CDR3: CASTPGQSGGEQFF. The CDR3 region has the DNA TGTGCCAGCACCCCGGGACAGTCGGGGGGTGAGCAGTTCTTC.